These 30 T cell receptor beta chains originate from one sample sequenced in a study of a mutant IDH1 vaccine in newly diagnosed glioma. Generated by immunoSEQ multiplex PCR, the TCRdb table keeps only in-frame clones and is missing some. This sample has 45,000 to 65,000 clones; roughly 80% occur once, and the top ten carry nearly 20%. Documented time point: baseline, week 1 (first vaccination visit). This sample's treatment: pre-vaccination baseline after standard-of-care therapy. This specimen was PBMCs, taken from a glioma patient treated with radiotherapy, temozolomide or both. Receptor source: a man between 18 and 35 years old with glioma.

The rearrangement uses TRBV18 and TRBJ1-1, with D unresolved. Germline CDR1 reads KGHSH; CDR2 reads LQKENI. Trimming left V 2 bases short and J 3 bases short, with 10 bases between. The CDR3 totals 14 residues. CDR3 bases: TGTGCCAGCTCACCATCGGGAAGGGACACTGAAGCTTTCTTT. Translation: CASSPSGRDTEAFF.

This rearrangement joins TRBV29-1 to TRBJ2-3; D might be TRBD1 or TRBD2, each matching 5 bases. Germline V gene lookup returns CDR1 SQVTM and CDR2 ANQGSEA. CDR3 length equals 14 residues. Trimming cost V 5 bases and J 6 bases, with 18 bases left between them. The CDR3 spells CSVTGGPRVDTQYF. DNA for the CDR3: TGCAGCGTTACTGGGGGTCCGAGGGTGGATACGCAGTATTTT.

This chain links TRBV7-8 with TRBJ1-1; 9 bases align to TRBD1. Germline CDR1 is SGHVS and CDR2 is FQNEAQ. This CDR3 comprises 17 residues. V shed 5 bases, J shed 1 base, and the junction held 11 bases outside the gene matches. The DNA of the CDR3 is TGTGCCAGCAGCCCCAGGTGGAAGGGACAGGGGAACACTGAAGCTTTCTTT. This codes for CASSPRWKGQGNTEAFF.

This chain joins TRBV7-2 and TRBJ2-7; TRBD2 matches 9 bases. V shed 5 bases, J shed 4 bases, and the junction held 12 bases outside the gene matches. The CDR3 covers 16 residues. Germline V gene data show CDR1 as SGHTA and CDR2 as FQGNSA. This CDR3 reads CASSRPSIAGAYEQYF. In DNA, the CDR3 is TGTGCCAGCAGCCGTCCTTCAATAGCGGGAGCGTACGAGCAGTACTTC.

The chain links TRBV5-4 to TRBJ1-4; D is ambiguous. The CDR3 consists of 18 residues. The germline V and J ends were trimmed by 4 bases and 3 bases, with 22 bases remaining between them. Germline-derived CDR1 and CDR2 are SGHNT and YYREEE (reference sequence). The CDR3 sequence: CASSDPGLPFKPNEKLFF. The DNA of the CDR3 is TGTGCCAGCAGCGACCCGGGCCTTCCGTTCAAGCCTAATGAAAAACTGTTTTTT.

This clone was counted a single time. The chain carries TRBV14 and TRBJ2-2; 7 bases are shared with TRBD2. The CDR3 contains 16 residues. The germline CDR1 and CDR2 sequences are SGHDN and FVKESK. The J segment lost 6 bases and the V segment lost 4 bases, leaving 11 bases of the junction unmatched. CDR3 bases: TGTGCCAGCAGCCCCCGTGGGAGGGTTTTAGCCGGGGAGCTGTTTTTT. This sequence encodes CASSPRGRVLAGELFF. The variable domain in full, completed from reference TRBV14 and TRBJ2-2, reads EAGVTQFPSHSVIEKGQTVTLRCDPISGHDNLYWYRRVMGKEIKFLLHFVKESKQDESGMPNNRFLAERTGGTYSTLKVQPAELEDSGVYFCASSPRGRVLAGELFFGEGSRLTVL.

The chain employs TRBV9 and TRBJ2-1; 8 nucleotides align to TRBD2. V gave up 3 bases and J gave up 6 bases; unmatched junction bases: 8. This CDR3 spans 15 amino acids. Germline V lookup: CDR1 SGDLS, CDR2 YYNGEE. The CDR3 DNA sequence: TGTGCCAGCAGCGCCTTCTTGCGGGAGGTCAATGAGCAGTTCTTC. Translated, it gives CASSAFLREVNEQFF.

This clone came up many times. The chain joins TRBV9 to TRBJ1-5; D gene ambiguous. The CDR3 runs to 15 residues. Germline CDR1 SGDLS, CDR2 YYNGEE. V shed 0 bases and J shed 3 bases, with 10 bases lying between them. The CDR3 nucleotides read TGTGCCAGCAGCGTAGTTAGGCTTTACAATCAGCCCCAGCATTTT. This codes for CASSVVRLYNQPQHF. The full variable domain, rest sourced from reference TRBV9 and TRBJ1-5, is DSGVTQTPKHLITATGQRVTLRCSPRSGDLSVYWYQQSLDQGLQFLIQYYNGEERAKGNILERFSAQQFPDLHSELNLSSLELGDSALYFCASSVVRLYNQPQHFGDGTRLSIL.

The chain joins TRBV19 to TRBJ2-7, with TRBD2 matching 7 bases. V gave up 7 bases and J gave up 5 bases; unmatched junction bases: 11. The germline V gene encodes CDR1 LNHDA and CDR2 SQIVND (reference sequence). The CDR3 totals 14 residues. CDR3 DNA: TGTGCCAGTACGAAGGCGGGAGCGGCAAACGAGCAGTACTTC. It translates to CASTKAGAANEQYF.

The rearrangement uses TRBV28 and TRBJ1-5; no definite D call. The V gene lost 6 bases and the J gene lost 0 bases, with 6 bases spanning the gap. The CDR3 length is 13 residues. CDR1 and CDR2 from the germline V gene are MDHEN and SYDVKM. DNA of the CDR3: TGTGCCAGCAGGTTCTATAGCAATCAGCCCCAGCATTTT. Encoded protein: CASRFYSNQPQHF.

The V and J genes are TRBV4-3 and TRBJ2-7; 7 bases line up with TRBD1. The germline gives CDR1 LGHNA, CDR2 YSLEER. Germline trimming cut 3 bases from V and 5 bases from J; bases unmatched to any gene: 7. This CDR3 is built from 14 residues. The CDR3 is CASSHRDSLDEQYF. CDR3 sequence (DNA): TGCGCCAGCAGCCACCGGGACAGTCTGGACGAGCAGTACTTC.

The chain joins TRBV7-9 to TRBJ2-5, with D perhaps matching TRBD1 (6 bases). With 3 bases removed from V and 9 bases from J, the gap between germline ends came to 8 bases. The CDR3 is made up of 11 amino acids. Looked up from germline, CDR1 is SEHNR and CDR2 is FQNEAQ (reference sequence). The CDR3 DNA reads TGTGCCAGCAGCTTTGGGGGCGCCCAGTACTTC. Translation gives CASSFGGAQYF.

The V and J genes are TRBV6-1 and TRBJ1-4, with D possibly TRBD1 on 5 matching bases. Per germline, CDR1 MNHNS and CDR2 SASEGT. This CDR3 is 14 amino acids long. Trimming took off 4 bases at V and 10 bases at J, with 16 bases between the two ends. CDR3 nucleotide sequence: TGTGCCAGCAGTGGGGGGGTCGATTCGCGAAAACTGTTTTTT. Translating gives CASSGGVDSRKLFF.

The chain links TRBV7-2 to TRBJ1-2; no clear D gene. This CDR3 is built from 14 residues. Germline CDR1 and CDR2: SGHTA and FQGNSA. V lost 1 base and J lost 2, with 8 bases in between. Written as DNA, the CDR3 is TGTGCCAGCAGCTTAGACACGGGCAACTATGGCTACACCTTC. It yields the protein CASSLDTGNYGYTF.

The rearrangement joins TRBV30 to TRBJ1-1; 7 nucleotides align to TRBD1. The length of the CDR3 is 15 residues. V lost 2 bases, J lost 8 bases, and 14 bases stayed unmatched. Germline CDR1 is GTSNPN and CDR2 is SVGIG (reference sequence). The CDR3 reads CAWSPSSTGSTEAFF. DNA for the CDR3: TGTGCCTGGAGTCCCTCATCGACAGGGAGTACCGAAGCTTTCTTT.

This rearrangement joins TRBV29-1 to TRBJ2-1, with D possibly being TRBD1 (6 bases). Germline-derived CDR1 and CDR2 are SQVTM and ANQGSEA. The CDR3 consists of 14 residues. V was trimmed by 7 bases and J by 4 bases, leaving 17 bases between them. In DNA, the CDR3 is TGCAGCGCAAAACAGGGCGGCCCTTACAATGAGCAGTTCTTC. It codes for CSAKQGGPYNEQFF.

This clone was observed a handful of times. The V and J genes are TRBV29-1 and TRBJ1-1, with 10 nucleotides matching TRBD1. The length of the CDR3 is 13 residues. Germline V gene lookup returns CDR1 SQVTM and CDR2 ANQGSEA. Trimming removed 7 bases from V and 6 bases from J; junction bases left unmatched: 8. CDR3: CSAPGQGIPEAFF. CDR3 DNA: TGCAGCGCTCCGGGACAGGGGATACCTGAAGCTTTCTTT.

This chain uses TRBV5-1 with TRBJ2-1, with 12 bases identical to TRBD2. CDR1 is SGHRS, CDR2 YFSETQ, per germline. With V trimmed by 2 bases and J by 5 bases, 2 bases remained unmatched. The CDR3 spans 15 residues. CDR3 nucleotide sequence: TGCGCCAGCAGCTTCCGGACTAGCGGGGACAATGAGCAGTTCTTC. Protein product: CASSFRTSGDNEQFF.

The chain carries TRBV6-5 and TRBJ1-2; a weak D match, TRBD1 (5 bases). Germline V CDR1 and CDR2: MNHEY, SVGAGI. Trimming stripped 6 bases from V and 5 bases from J, with 10 bases between. This CDR3 comprises 12 residues. CDR3 loop: CASRSDRYGYTF. CDR3 nucleotide sequence: TGTGCCAGCAGGTCAGACAGATATGGCTACACCTTC.

This clone was found once. The DNA for the CDR3 is TGTGCCAGCAGTACCCATCAGCCCCAGCATTTT. Its translation: CASSTHQPQHF. The chain employs TRBV6-1 and TRBJ1-5, with D unresolved. This CDR3 contains 11 residues. CDR1 is MNHNS and CDR2 is SASEGT in the germline V gene. Trimming cost V 5 bases and J 5 bases, with 4 bases left between them.

The chain links TRBV10-3 to TRBJ1-1, with D tentatively TRBD1 (5 bases). The germline V gene encodes CDR1 ENHRY and CDR2 SYGVKD. The CDR3 sequence is 15 residues long. Trimming shortened V by 6 bases and J by 3 bases, and 17 bases separated the two germline ends. CDR3 in DNA: TGTGCCATCAGCGGGGCCCCAGGGTTTGACACTGAAGCTTTCTTT. Protein sequence: CAISGAPGFDTEAFF.

The CDR3 DNA follows: TGCGCCAGCAGCCAAGATCTAGGGAATCAGCCCCAGCATTTT. Amino acids: CASSQDLGNQPQHF. The V call is TRBV4-3, the J call TRBJ1-5; no firm D call. The length of the CDR3 is 14 residues. V was trimmed by 0 bases and J by 4 bases, leaving 7 bases between them. Per the germline V gene, CDR1 is LGHNA and CDR2 is YSLEER.

CDR3 in DNA: TGTGCCTGGAGTGGATCAGGACTAGAGGTCTTAGATACGCAGTATTTT. Its translation: CAWSGSGLEVLDTQYF. V usage is TRBV30 and J usage is TRBJ2-3; 7 positions agree with TRBD2. J gave up 5 bases and V 1 base, and 12 bases lay outside the gene matches. Germline CDR1 and CDR2: GTSNPN and SVGIG (reference sequence). This CDR3 spans 16 amino acids. Using reference TRBV30 and TRBJ2-3 for the parts outside the CDR3, the full variable domain is SQTIHQWPATLVQPVGSPLSLECTVEGTSNPNLYWYRQAAGRGLQLLFYSVGIGQISSEVPQNLSASRPQDRQFILSSKKLLLSDSGFYLCAWSGSGLEVLDTQYFGPGTRLTVL.

The chain has TRBV7-9 and TRBJ2-5; 8 nucleotides match TRBD1. J gave up 1 base and V 2 bases, and 15 bases lay outside the gene matches. CDR3 size: 19 residues. The germline V gene encodes CDR1 SEHNR and CDR2 FQNEAQ (reference sequence). The CDR3 is CASSLLQGTGETTQETQYF. The CDR3 DNA is TGTGCCAGCAGCTTACTCCAGGGGACAGGAGAAACAACCCAAGAGACCCAGTACTTC.

This chain connects TRBV29-1 to TRBJ2-7; TRBD1 matches 8 bases. The V gene's germline CDR1 is SQVTM and CDR2 ANQGSEA. The CDR3 extends over 16 amino acids. V gave up 2 bases and J gave up 11 bases; unmatched junction bases: 20. Here the CDR3 DNA reads TGCAGCGTTGAATCCCCGCCCGGACAGGGCCCCGGACGTAAGTACTTC. The encoded protein is CSVESPPGQGPGRKYF.

J is TRBJ2-7 and V is TRBV10-3, with D perhaps TRBD2 (5 bases). Germline V gene data show CDR1 as ENHRY and CDR2 as SYGVKD. This CDR3 contains 15 residues. Trimming took 0 bases from V and 7 from J, leaving 16 bases between them. CDR3 region: CAISESSSPRGEQYF. In DNA, the CDR3 is TGTGCCATCAGTGAGTCGAGCAGTCCCCGGGGAGAGCAGTACTTC.

This chain connects TRBV30 to TRBJ1-2; D is unclear. This CDR3 has 15 amino acids. Germline CDR1 is GTSNPN and CDR2 is SVGIG (reference sequence). Trimming took off 2 bases at V and 3 bases at J, with 16 bases between the two ends. The CDR3 reads CAWSWMREPDYGYTF. Written as DNA, the CDR3 is TGTGCCTGGAGTTGGATGAGGGAGCCGGACTATGGCTACACCTTC.

This clone was seen just once. The chain joins TRBV7-9 to TRBJ2-2; 10 nucleotides match TRBD1. The CDR3 has 16 amino acids. The junction had 6 bases not matched to a gene; V was cut back by 1 base and J by 7 bases. The germline gives CDR1 SEHNR, CDR2 FQNEAQ (reference sequence). CDR3 sequence: CASSLDSGQGFGELFF. CDR3 DNA sequence: TGTGCCAGCAGCTTAGATTCGGGACAGGGGTTCGGGGAGCTGTTTTTT.

The gene calls are TRBV19 and TRBJ1-4; no definite D call. Trimming took off 4 bases at V and 7 bases at J, with 10 bases between the two ends. Germline CDR1 reads LNHDA; CDR2 reads SQIVND (reference sequence). The CDR3 length is 13 residues. This CDR3 is CASSTDKGEKLFF. The CDR3 DNA is TGTGCCAGTAGTACCGACAAGGGTGAAAAACTGTTTTTT.

This clone appeared a single time. The chain employs TRBV4-3 and TRBJ2-7; D is unresolved. This CDR3 region has 15 residues. The V end lost 4 bases, the J end lost 0 bases, and 13 bases lay between the germline ends. The germline gives CDR1 LGHNA, CDR2 YSLEER. CDR3 in amino acids: CASSPRNGRSYEQYF. Here the CDR3 DNA reads TGCGCCAGCAGCCCGCGGAACGGGCGCTCCTACGAGCAGTACTTC.